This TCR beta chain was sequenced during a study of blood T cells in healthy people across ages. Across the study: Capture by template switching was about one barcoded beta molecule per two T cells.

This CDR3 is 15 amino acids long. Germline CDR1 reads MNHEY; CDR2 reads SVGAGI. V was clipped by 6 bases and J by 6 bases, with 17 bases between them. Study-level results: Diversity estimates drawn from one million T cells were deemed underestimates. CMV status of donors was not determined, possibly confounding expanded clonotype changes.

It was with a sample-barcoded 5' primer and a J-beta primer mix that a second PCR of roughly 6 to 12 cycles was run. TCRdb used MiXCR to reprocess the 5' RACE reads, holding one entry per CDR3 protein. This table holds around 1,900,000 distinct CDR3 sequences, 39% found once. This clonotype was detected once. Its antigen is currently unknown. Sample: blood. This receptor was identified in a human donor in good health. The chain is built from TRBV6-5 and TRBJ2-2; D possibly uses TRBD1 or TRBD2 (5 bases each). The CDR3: CASRTGTESSGELFF. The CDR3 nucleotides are TGTGCCAGCAGGACCGGGACCGAATCTTCCGGGGAGCTGTTTTTT.